The 6 T cell receptor beta chains presented below share a single source sample, sequenced in a study of T cell changes during pregnancy in multiple sclerosis. Assay: immunoSEQ multiplex PCR; the TCRdb copy retains only in-frame clones and omits some. The table records approximately 44,000 clones, 80% to 90% of them present only once. The input for sequencing was CD4+ T cells from peripheral blood mononuclear cells, taken in the first trimester of pregnancy. The origin of the receptors is a female donor with multiple sclerosis, enrolled in a pregnancy study.

V gene TRBV5-4 combines with J gene TRBJ1-1, with D tentatively TRBD1 (5 bases). V shed 4 bases and J shed 1 base, with 14 bases lying between them. Germline V CDR1 and CDR2: SGHNT, YYREEE (reference sequence). This CDR3 has 15 residues. DNA for the CDR3: TGTGCCAGCAGCCTCACGTCTACAGGGAACACTGAAGCTTTCTTT. Amino acids: CASSLTSTGNTEAFF.

The chain uses TRBV2 and TRBJ1-2, with D possibly TRBD1 on 5 matching bases. The CDR3 totals 13 residues. CDR1 is SNHLY, CDR2 FYNNEI, per germline. V dropped 2 bases and J dropped 1 base, with 5 bases sitting between them. The CDR3 DNA reads TGTGCCAGCAGTGAACAGGGTAACTATGGCTACACCTTC. Its protein product is CASSEQGNYGYTF.

This rearrangement joins TRBV9 to TRBJ2-1; D uncertain. Deletions cut 0 bases from V and 5 bases from J, with 15 bases between. This CDR3 is built from 16 residues. CDR1 and CDR2 (germline): SGDLS, YYNGEE. The CDR3 here is CASSVGSSLSDNEQFF. In DNA form, the CDR3 reads TGTGCCAGCAGCGTAGGGTCTAGTCTATCCGACAATGAGCAGTTCTTC.

The CDR3 sequence is CASSSGLAGSYEQYF. CDR3 bases: TGTGCCAGCAGCTCGGGACTAGCGGGCTCCTACGAGCAGTACTTC. The chain couples TRBV5-4 to TRBJ2-7, with TRBD2 matching 12 bases. The CDR3 is 15 amino acids. Trimming took 3 bases from V and 0 from J; bases not matched to a gene: 1. The germline CDR1 and CDR2 sequences are SGHNT and YYREEE (reference sequence).

The gene calls are TRBV5-1 and TRBJ2-7; possibly TRBD2 for D (6 bases). V dropped 5 bases and J dropped 11 bases, with 20 bases sitting between them. Germline lookup yields CDR1 SGHRS and CDR2 YFSETQ. CDR3 length: 13 residues. The CDR3 DNA reads TGCGCCAGCAGATCGGATGGGGGAGGACCAAAGTACTTC. It codes for CASRSDGGGPKYF.

This chain uses TRBV15 with TRBJ2-5, with 7 bases fitting TRBD2. The germline CDR1 and CDR2 sequences are LNHNV and YYDKDF (reference sequence). The V segment lost 5 bases and the J segment 2 bases; nucleotides outside the gene matches: 11. The CDR3 has 16 residues. The CDR3 nucleotides read TGTGCCACCAGCGGTGACACGAGGGAGGGGCAAGAGACCCAGTACTTC. Its translation is CATSGDTREGQETQYF.